This TCR beta chain was captured in a study of cytomegalovirus exposure and HLA in healthy donors. CDR3 size: 12 residues. After removal of 8 bases from V and 8 bases from J, the junction contained 2 bases not matched to a gene. Germline values: CDR1 SGHDT, CDR2 YYEEEE. PCR used 60 Vbeta primers and 13 Jbeta primers. Sequencing used immunoSEQ multiplex PCR; TCRdb keeps in-frame clones, though not all of them. The table has some 200,000 clones, over 60% seen once. The material sequenced was PBMCs. The J gene is TRBJ1-5, the V gene TRBV5-6, with 12 bases that match TRBD1. This sequence was found in a man in his late teens or twenties in good health and CMV-seronegative. The CDR3 is CASGTGGKPQHF. For the CDR3, the DNA is TGTGCCAGTGGGACAGGGGGCAAGCCCCAGCATTTT.